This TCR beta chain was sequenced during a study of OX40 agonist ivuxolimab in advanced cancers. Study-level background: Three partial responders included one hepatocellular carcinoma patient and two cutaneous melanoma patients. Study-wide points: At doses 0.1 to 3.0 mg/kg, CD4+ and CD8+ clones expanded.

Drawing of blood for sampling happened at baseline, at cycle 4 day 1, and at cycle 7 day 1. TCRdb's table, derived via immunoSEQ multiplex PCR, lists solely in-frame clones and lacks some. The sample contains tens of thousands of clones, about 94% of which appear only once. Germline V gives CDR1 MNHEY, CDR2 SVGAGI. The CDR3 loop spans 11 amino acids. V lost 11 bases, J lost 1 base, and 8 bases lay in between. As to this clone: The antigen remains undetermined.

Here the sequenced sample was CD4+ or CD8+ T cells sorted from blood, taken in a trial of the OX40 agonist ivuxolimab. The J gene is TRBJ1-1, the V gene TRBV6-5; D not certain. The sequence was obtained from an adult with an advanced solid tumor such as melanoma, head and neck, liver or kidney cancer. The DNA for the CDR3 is TGTGCCGGCCACTCGAACACTGAAGCTTTCTTT. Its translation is CAGHSNTEAFF.